The 27 T cell receptor beta chains in this list originate from one sample, sequenced in a study of blood T cell repertoires in COVID-19. TCRdb's table, derived via immunoSEQ multiplex PCR, lists solely in-frame clones and lacks some. The sample includes approximately 230,000 clones, 86% seen only once; the top ten take 2.2%. The sequencing sample was made of peripheral blood. The receptors here all came from a man younger than 40 who had recovered from COVID-19.

This clone was picked up a small number of times. V gene TRBV29-1 combines with J gene TRBJ1-5; D is unclear. The CDR3 is 13 residues long. In germline, CDR1 is SQVTM, CDR2 ANQGSEA. Trimming stripped 0 bases from V and 4 bases from J, with 7 bases between. This chain's CDR3 is CSVEDPGNQPQHF. CDR3 nucleotide sequence: TGCAGCGTTGAAGACCCGGGGAATCAGCCCCAGCATTTT.

This clone turned up a few times. As DNA, the CDR3 is TGTGCCAGCAGCGCACTCGGGACAGGCCTCTCTGGGGCCAACGTCCTGACTTTC. Translation: CASSALGTGLSGANVLTF. The gene calls are TRBV11-2 and TRBJ2-6, with 8 bases aligning to TRBD1. V shed 5 bases and J 0 bases; nucleotides not matched to a gene: 9. The CDR3 runs to 18 residues. Germline lookup yields CDR1 SGHAT and CDR2 FQNNGV.

The DNA of the CDR3 is TGTGCCAGCAGTTTAAGCGGGGGGCCCTACGAGCAGTACTTC. Protein: CASSLSGGPYEQYF. This rearrangement joins TRBV27 to TRBJ2-7; 9 bases map to TRBD2. Germline CDR1 reads MNHEY; CDR2 reads SMNVEV (reference sequence). The CDR3 contains 14 residues. V dropped 2 bases and J dropped 2; count of bases not matched to a gene: 1.

The chain has TRBV4-2 and TRBJ2-6, with D possibly being TRBD1 (5 bases). Germline loops: CDR1 LGHNA, CDR2 YNFKEQ. V gave up 3 bases and J gave up 0 bases, with 9 bases separating them. The CDR3 loop spans 16 amino acids. CDR3 protein: CASSQQGSSGANVLTF. CDR3 DNA: TGTGCCAGCAGCCAGCAGGGTAGCTCTGGGGCCAACGTCCTGACTTTC.

Regarding this clone: The same CDR3 can be traced to other DNA sequences in this sample. The chain uses TRBV19 and TRBJ2-1, with TRBD2 as a possible D gene (6 bases). The CDR3 spans 14 residues. Trimming shortened V by 3 bases and J by 0 bases, and 6 bases separated the two germline ends. CDR1 and CDR2 (germline): LNHDA, SQIVND (reference sequence). The CDR3 DNA follows: TGTGCCAGTAGTATCGGGAGCTCCTACAATGAGCAGTTCTTC. It specifies CASSIGSSYNEQFF. The full variable domain, in which reference TRBV19 and TRBJ2-1 provide the parts outside the CDR3, is DGGITQSPKYLFRKEGQNVTLSCEQNLNHDAMYWYRQDPGQGLRLIYYSQIVNDFQKGDIAEGYSVSREKKESFPLTVTSAQKNPTAFYLCASSIGSSYNEQFFGPGTRLTVL.

The rearrangement links TRBV15 to TRBJ1-1; no firm D call. Trimming removed 5 bases from V and 2 bases from J, with 15 bases in between. This CDR3 is 15 amino acids long. Per germline, CDR1 LNHNV and CDR2 YYDKDF (reference sequence). CDR3 amino acids: CATSFLRGRNTEAFF. CDR3 DNA sequence: TGTGCCACCAGCTTCCTACGCGGGAGAAACACTGAAGCTTTCTTT.

The chain couples TRBV5-1 to TRBJ1-6; D gene unclear. V lost 0 bases and J 10 bases, leaving 11 bases between the germline ends. The germline V gene encodes CDR1 SGHRS and CDR2 YFSETQ. The CDR3 consists of 14 residues. CDR3 in amino acids: CASSLGGGGSPLHF. CDR3 nucleotide sequence: TGCGCCAGCAGCTTGGGGGGAGGAGGATCACCCCTCCACTTT.

In this sample, this clone turned up a few times. The gene calls are TRBV5-1 and TRBJ1-1; 7 bases map to TRBD1. Germline V gene lookup returns CDR1 SGHRS and CDR2 YFSETQ. V gave up 7 bases and J gave up 4 bases; unmatched junction bases: 10. The CDR3 runs to 14 residues. The DNA of the CDR3 is TGCGCCAGCTATGGACGGTCAGGGGGCACTGAAGCTTTCTTT. Its protein product is CASYGRSGGTEAFF.

In DNA form, the CDR3 reads TGTGCCAGCAGAAAACAGGGTCTGGAGACCCAGTACTTC. This encodes CASRKQGLETQYF. This chain joins TRBV12-3 or TRBV12-4 and TRBJ2-5; D is perhaps TRBD1 (6 bases). V was trimmed by 6 bases and J by 5 bases, leaving 13 bases between them. This CDR3 is built from 13 residues.

In the case of this clone: A far bigger clonotype differs at one base, so this is likely a read error. This same CDR3 is encoded by further DNA sequences in the sample. The chain joins TRBV5-6 to TRBJ2-7; D possibly corresponds to TRBD2 (6 bases). V gave up 4 bases and J gave up 4 bases, with 6 bases separating them. This CDR3 comprises 11 residues. The V gene's germline CDR1 is SGHDT and CDR2 YYEEEE. Here the CDR3 DNA reads TGTGCCAGCAGCCGGGGGTACGAGCAGTACTTC. Its translation is CASSRGYEQYF.

The chain combines TRBV2 with TRBJ2-5, with 11 nucleotides matching TRBD1. The germline V gene encodes CDR1 SNHLY and CDR2 FYNNEI. This CDR3 is built from 15 residues. V shed 7 bases and J 5 bases; nucleotides not matched to a gene: 9. The CDR3 is CASTYRDRGRETQYF. The CDR3 DNA sequence: TGTGCCAGCACCTACCGGGACAGGGGGAGGGAGACCCAGTACTTC.

This clone was recorded only once. The gene calls are TRBV6-4 and TRBJ2-3, with a possible D match to TRBD2 (5 bases). Trimming cost V 8 bases and J 2 bases, with 17 bases left between them. The CDR3 covers 15 residues. CDR1 is MRHNA and CDR2 is SNTAGT in the germline V gene. The CDR3 DNA is TGTGCCAGCGCCGCTGACTACCTCATCACAGATACGCAGTATTTT. It yields the protein CASAADYLITDTQYF.

The CDR3 reads CASSQGVQGINEKLFF. The CDR3 region has the DNA TGTGCCAGCAGCCAAGGGGTACAGGGGATAAATGAAAAACTGTTTTTT. The rearrangement joins TRBV14 to TRBJ1-4; 7 bases map to TRBD1. This CDR3 contains 16 residues. V trimming: 1 base; J trimming: 5 bases; junction bases outside the gene matches: 7. CDR1 and CDR2 from the germline V gene are SGHDN and FVKESK. The variable domain in full, completed from reference TRBV14 and TRBJ1-4, reads EAGVTQFPSHSVIEKGQTVTLRCDPISGHDNLYWYRRVMGKEIKFLLHFVKESKQDESGMPNNRFLAERTGGTYSTLKVQPAELEDSGVYFCASSQGVQGINEKLFFGSGTQLSVL.

The V call is TRBV4-3, the J call TRBJ1-3; maybe TRBD1 (5 bases). The germline gives CDR1 LGHNA, CDR2 YSLEER. Trimming took 0 bases from V and 2 from J, leaving 8 bases between them. This CDR3 region has 15 residues. CDR3 nucleotides: TGCGCCAGCAGCCAAGACCTAGGGGCTGGAAACACCATATATTTT. Protein: CASSQDLGAGNTIYF.

The rearrangement joins TRBV5-1 to TRBJ2-5; 7 positions agree with TRBD1. After removal of 4 bases from V and 5 bases from J, the junction contained 11 bases not matched to a gene. The germline V gene has CDR1 SGHRS and CDR2 YFSETQ. The CDR3 covers 15 residues. DNA for the CDR3: TGCGCCAGCAGCCCTACCGGGACAGCGAAGGAGACCCAGTACTTC. Translating gives CASSPTGTAKETQYF.

In this sample, this clone turned up a few times. This sequence joins TRBV7-8 and TRBJ2-7, with 8 bases that match TRBD2. This CDR3 region has 14 residues. Trimming cost V 1 base and J 2 bases; bases outside gene matches: 1. Germline V gene data show CDR1 as SGHVS and CDR2 as FQNEAQ. The CDR3 loop is CASSLGRGAYEQYF. CDR3 DNA sequence: TGTGCCAGCAGCTTAGGGCGGGGGGCCTACGAGCAGTACTTC.

This chain links TRBV5-1 with TRBJ1-1; 7 bases are shared with TRBD1. The CDR3 spans 14 residues. CDR1 SGHRS and CDR2 YFSETQ come from the germline V gene. After removal of 0 bases from V and 3 bases from J, the junction contained 2 bases not matched to a gene. CDR3 loop: CASSLDRGDTEAFF. The DNA for the CDR3 is TGCGCCAGCAGCTTGGACAGGGGAGACACTGAAGCTTTCTTT.

The chain links TRBV5-1 to TRBJ2-1, with D maybe TRBD2 (6 bases). The V and J ends lost 1 base and 14 bases respectively, with 16 bases between them. The CDR3 runs to 13 residues. From germline, CDR1 is SGHRS and CDR2 YFSETQ. The CDR3: CASSLTSFPWEFF. CDR3 bases: TGCGCCAGCAGCTTGACTAGCTTTCCTTGGGAGTTCTTC. The variable domain in full, completed from reference TRBV5-1 and TRBJ2-1, reads KAGVTQTPRYLIKTRGQQVTLSCSPISGHRSVSWYQQTPGQGLQFLFEYFSETQRNKGNFPGRFSGRQFSNSRSEMNVSTLELGDSALYLCASSLTSFPWEFFGPGTRLTVL.

The genes are TRBV24-1 and TRBJ1-5; 8 nucleotides agree with TRBD1. The CDR3 contains 15 residues. The V and J ends lost 3 bases and 6 bases, in that order; junction bases with no gene match: 6. Germline CDR1 reads KGHDR; CDR2 reads SFDVKD. CDR3 residues: CATSDATGVSQPQHF. The CDR3 DNA follows: TGTGCCACCAGTGATGCGACAGGGGTGAGTCAGCCCCAGCATTTT.

The J gene is TRBJ2-1, the V gene TRBV10-2; 9 bases align to TRBD2. Germline V gives CDR1 WSHSY, CDR2 SAAADI. V lost 4 bases and J lost 8; bases outside the gene matches: 6. The CDR3 is made up of 14 amino acids. CDR3 region: CASSGAGGPDEQFF. Here the CDR3 DNA reads TGCGCCAGCAGTGGGGCGGGGGGGCCCGATGAGCAGTTCTTC.

The V gene is TRBV25-1, the J gene TRBJ1-6; 8 positions match TRBD1. Looked up from germline, CDR1 is MGHDK and CDR2 is SYGVNS. V was pared by 3 bases and J by 6 bases, with 4 bases of the junction left unmatched. The CDR3 sequence is 15 residues long. The CDR3 sequence: CASSDAGTGNSPLHF. The CDR3 coding sequence is TGTGCCAGCAGTGATGCCGGGACAGGTAATTCACCCCTCCACTTT.

This chain joins TRBV5-1 and TRBJ1-2; TRBD1 might be the D (6 bases). The V gene's germline CDR1 is SGHRS and CDR2 YFSETQ. The CDR3 covers 13 residues. Trimming left V 4 bases short and J 8 bases short, with 15 bases between. The CDR3 sequence: CASSLGTNWGYTF. In DNA, the CDR3 is TGCGCCAGCAGCCTCGGGACAAATTGGGGCTACACCTTC.

The rearrangement links TRBV4-2 to TRBJ1-2, with D possibly TRBD1 on 6 matching bases. This CDR3 is built from 13 residues. With 4 bases removed from V and 2 bases from J, the gap between germline ends came to 8 bases. Germline V gene lookup returns CDR1 LGHNA and CDR2 YNFKEQ. In nucleotides, the CDR3 is TGTGCCAGCAGCCCAGGGGTGAACTATGGCTACACCTTC. Its protein product is CASSPGVNYGYTF.

This chain uses TRBV18 with TRBJ2-1; 14 nucleotides match TRBD2. The V gene's germline CDR1 is KGHSH and CDR2 LQKENI. The V gene end was trimmed by 4 bases and the J gene end by 1 base; junction bases not matched to a gene: 9. The CDR3 spans 19 residues. CDR3 protein: CASSLGLAGGWGSYNEQFF. The DNA of the CDR3 is TGTGCCAGCTCACTTGGACTAGCGGGGGGCTGGGGGTCCTACAATGAGCAGTTCTTC.

The V gene is TRBV4-1, the J gene TRBJ2-5; tentatively, D is TRBD1 (5 bases). The ends were cut back, 1 base at V and 5 bases at J, with 11 bases in the middle. From germline, CDR1 is MGHRA and CDR2 YSYEKL. The CDR3 covers 14 residues. CDR3 bases: TGCGCCAGCAGCCAAGTTTCAGGGCCGGAGACCCAGTACTTC. It yields the protein CASSQVSGPETQYF.

This rearrangement joins TRBV7-8 to TRBJ1-2; 10 bases agree with TRBD1. Germline V gene sequence: CDR1 SGHVS, CDR2 FQNEAQ. The length of the CDR3 is 15 residues. Trimming took 1 base from V and 4 from J; bases not matched to a gene: 3. The CDR3 DNA sequence: TGTGCCAGCAGCTTAGGGACAGGGGGAGTCTATGGCTACACCTTC. This encodes CASSLGTGGVYGYTF.

The chain carries TRBV7-2 and TRBJ1-5; 9 bases match TRBD1. The germline V gene has CDR1 SGHTA and CDR2 FQGNSA. V lost 2 bases, J lost 6 bases, and 8 bases stayed unmatched. This CDR3 has 16 residues. The chain's CDR3 is CASSLLPGQGLQPQHF. CDR3 sequence (DNA): TGTGCCAGCAGCTTACTTCCGGGACAGGGACTTCAGCCCCAGCATTTT.